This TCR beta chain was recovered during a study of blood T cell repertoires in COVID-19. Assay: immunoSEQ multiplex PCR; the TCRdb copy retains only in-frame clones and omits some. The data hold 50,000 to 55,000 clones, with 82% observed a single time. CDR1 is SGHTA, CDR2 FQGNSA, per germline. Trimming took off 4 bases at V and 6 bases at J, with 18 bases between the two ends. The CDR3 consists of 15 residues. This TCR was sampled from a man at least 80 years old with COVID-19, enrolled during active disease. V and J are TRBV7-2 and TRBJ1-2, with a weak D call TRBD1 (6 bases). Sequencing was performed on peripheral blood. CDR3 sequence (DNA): TGTGCCAGCAGCTCTTACCAACAGGGAGTGGATGGCTACACCTTC. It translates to CASSSYQQGVDGYTF. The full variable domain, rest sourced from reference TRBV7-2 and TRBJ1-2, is GAGVSQSPSNKVTEKGKDVELRCDPISGHTALYWYRQSLGQGLEFLIYFQGNSAPDKSGLPSDRFSAERTGGSVSTLTIQRTQQEDSAVYLCASSSYQQGVDGYTFGSGTRLTVV.